This T cell receptor beta chain was sequenced in a study of CD8+ T cells in alopecia areata. This clone was found a few times. Sequencing relied on a cDNA template that was reverse transcribed from extracted RNA. Produced via immunoSEQ multiplex PCR; TCRdb's table is partial and in-frame only. The sample contains more than 110,000 clones, roughly 64% of which appear only once. The sequences come from CD4+ T cells sorted from blood, collected at week 0. This clonotype originated in a human donor with alopecia areata.

The CDR3 protein is CASSSSTGTDTQYF. CDR3 nucleotides: TGTGCCAGCAGTTCCTCGACAGGGACAGATACGCAGTATTTT. The rearrangement links TRBV5-6 to TRBJ2-3; TRBD1 agrees at 7 bases. CDR1 and CDR2 (germline): SGHDT, YYEEEE. V shed 5 bases, J shed 3 bases, and the junction held 6 bases outside the gene matches. CDR3 length equals 14 residues.